This T cell receptor (beta chain) was sequenced for a study of T cells in Graves' hyperthyroidism and ophthalmopathy. Those with hyperthyroidism were 18 to 65 years old, newly diagnosed, and ill for under 2 months. Uncontrolled infection, other autoimmune disease, pregnancy and lactation each barred patients from inclusion. Diagnosing involved the use of clinical symptoms, serum thyroxine and TRAb, thyroid ultrasound and orbital computed tomography. PBMCs were collected from an approximately 9.2 ml volume of fresh peripheral blood. Many counts were recorded for this clonotype. V was trimmed by 6 bases and J by 4 bases, leaving 10 bases between them. The CDR3 runs to 13 residues. TCR beta CDR3 region amplification was performed from RNA transcripts. Carried out on the TCR CDR3, a first-round RT-PCR used the HTBI primer set. TCRdb re-derived calls from the multiplex PCR reads in MiXCR, one entry per CDR3 protein. The sample yields 550,000 to 800,000 distinct CDR3 sequences, 17% seen once.

This chain links TRBV12-3 or TRBV12-4 with TRBJ2-1, with D uncertain. Sequenced input: blood. The clonotype originates from a man aged 50-59 years with Graves' hyperthyroidism. The CDR3 region is CASSLVSYNEQFF. CDR3 nucleotides: TGTGCCAGCAGCTTGGTTTCTTACAATGAGCAGTTCTTC.